Listed here are 20 T cell receptor beta chains from one sample, sequenced in a study of cytomegalovirus exposure and HLA in healthy donors (dated by TCRdb to between 2016 and 2019). Library construction relied on the immunoSEQ multiplex PCR assay. The multiplex PCR relied on a mix of 60 forward primers for TCR Vbeta segments and 13 reverse primers for TCR Jbeta segments. Held by TCRdb, this immuneACCESS table contains in-frame sequences only and omits some clones. Under half of the omission traces to an unresolved V gene where checked; the cause of the rest is unknown. This specimen's table enumerates around 65,000 clones. The ten biggest clones cover 4% to 5.5% of the sample. Sequenced sample: PBMCs. The receptors here all came from a man aged 25-45 years in good health and CMV-seropositive.

The chain recombines TRBV19 with TRBJ2-2, with 7 bases lining up with TRBD2. V dropped 0 bases and J dropped 4; count of bases not matched to a gene: 5. There are 16 residues in the CDR3. Germline-derived CDR1 and CDR2 are LNHDA and SQIVND (reference sequence). In nucleotides, the CDR3 is TGTGCCAGTAGTATAGAGGGACTACAGCCCACCGGGGAGCTGTTTTTT. This sequence encodes CASSIEGLQPTGELFF. The full variable domain, rest sourced from reference TRBV19 and TRBJ2-2, is DGGITQSPKYLFRKEGQNVTLSCEQNLNHDAMYWYRQDPGQGLRLIYYSQIVNDFQKGDIAEGYSVSREKKESFPLTVTSAQKNPTAFYLCASSIEGLQPTGELFFGEGSRLTVL.

This chain joins TRBV29-1 and TRBJ2-2, with D maybe TRBD1 (5 bases). V dropped 8 bases and J dropped 0 bases, with 16 bases sitting between them. The germline CDR1 and CDR2 sequences are SQVTM and ANQGSEA. CDR3 length: 15 residues. In nucleotides, the CDR3 is TGCAGCACAACTGGGGCAGCGACGAACACCGGGGAGCTGTTTTTT. Translated, it gives CSTTGAATNTGELFF.

For the CDR3, the DNA is TGTGCAAGTCGCTGTCTCGGGGGACGACTCCTGGCAGATACGCAGTATTTT. Translated, it gives CASRCLGGRLLADTQYF. The J gene is TRBJ2-3, the V gene TRBV12-2; the listed D gene, TRBD2, was not tested against the DNA. TRBV12-2 is a listed pseudogene. This CDR3 contains 17 residues.

J is TRBJ2-1 and V is TRBV2, with D uncertain. The V and J ends lost 4 bases and 6 bases respectively, with 13 bases between them. The germline gives CDR1 SNHLY, CDR2 FYNNEI. The CDR3 is 14 residues long. The CDR3 coding sequence is TGTGCCAGCAGTGGACATCTCCCCGGCAATGAGCAGTTCTTC. It yields the protein CASSGHLPGNEQFF.

CDR3 DNA sequence: TGTGCCAGCAGTGAGACAGGGGGCCTGACTGAAGCTTTCTTT. Protein sequence: CASSETGGLTEAFF. V is TRBV2 and J is TRBJ1-1, with TRBD1 matching over 10 bases. The CDR3 loop spans 14 amino acids. Germline V gene sequence: CDR1 SNHLY, CDR2 FYNNEI. The V and J ends lost 3 bases and 5 bases, in that order; junction bases with no gene match: 3. The full variable domain, with the rest looked up from reference TRBV2 and TRBJ1-1, is EPEVTQTPSHQVTQMGQEVILRCVPISNHLYFYWYRQILGQKVEFLVSFYNNEISEKSEIFDDQFSVERPDGSNFTLKIRSTKLEDSAMYFCASSETGGLTEAFFGQGTRLTVV.

This clone ranks as medium-sized in terms of frequency. This chain joins TRBV6-1 and TRBJ2-1; D possibly corresponds to TRBD2 (5 bases). Germline V gives CDR1 MNHNS, CDR2 SASEGT. This CDR3 region has 13 residues. V was pared by 3 bases and J by 5 bases, with 8 bases between. The CDR3 is CASSDGENNEQFF. Written as DNA, the CDR3 is TGTGCCAGCAGTGATGGGGAGAACAATGAGCAGTTCTTC.

Of note for this clone: A junction boundary mismatches the germline segment, possibly from a read error. CDR3 bases: TGCGCCAGCAGCGGAGACAGGAGCTCCGACAATGAGCAGTTCTTC. This encodes CASSGDRSSDNEQFF. The rearrangement links TRBV5-1 to TRBJ2-1; tentative D call: TRBD1 (6 bases). The CDR3 has 15 residues. Germline V gene data show CDR1 as SGHRS and CDR2 as YFSETQ.

This chain joins TRBV19 and TRBJ2-7; possibly TRBD2 for D (5 bases). CDR1 is LNHDA and CDR2 is SQIVND in the germline V gene (reference sequence). The CDR3 loop spans 12 amino acids. V lost 5 bases, J lost 2 bases, and 7 bases lay in between. CDR3 region: CASSGGPYEQYF. As DNA, the CDR3 is TGTGCCAGTAGTGGAGGACCCTACGAGCAGTACTTC.

The gene calls are TRBV5-1 and TRBJ2-7, with TRBD2 as a possible D gene (5 bases). CDR3 size: 15 residues. The V gene lost 4 bases and the J gene lost 2 bases, with 16 bases spanning the gap. Per germline, CDR1 SGHRS and CDR2 YFSETQ. In DNA, the CDR3 is TGCGCCAGCAGCAAGACCAGATCCGGGGCCTACGAGCAGTACTTC. It specifies CASSKTRSGAYEQYF.

The chain joins TRBV6-5 to TRBJ1-5; 8 bases line up with TRBD1. Looked up from germline, CDR1 is MNHEY and CDR2 is SVGAGI. The V segment lost 0 bases and the J segment 5 bases; nucleotides outside the gene matches: 3. The CDR3 extends over 15 amino acids. The CDR3 nucleotides are TGTGCCAGCAGTTACTCCCAGGGGGCCGATCAGCCCCAGCATTTT. This gives the protein CASSYSQGADQPQHF.

The chain recombines TRBV11-3 with TRBJ1-1, with D hard to call. The V end was cut by 0 bases, the J end by 0 bases, with 8 bases between. Per germline, CDR1 SGHNT and CDR2 YENEEA. The CDR3 runs to 15 residues. For the CDR3, the DNA is TGTGCCAGCAGCTTAGACACCGGGTTGAACACTGAAGCTTTCTTT. Amino acid sequence: CASSLDTGLNTEAFF.

V usage is TRBV6-1 and J usage is TRBJ2-7; 8 bases match TRBD2. Germline assignment: CDR1 MNHNS and CDR2 SASEGT. There are 15 residues in the CDR3. V was pared by 8 bases and J by 1 base, with 10 bases of the junction left unmatched. The CDR3 protein is CASVIAGPQSYEQYF. In nucleotides, the CDR3 is TGTGCCAGCGTAATAGCGGGACCCCAGTCCTACGAGCAGTACTTC.

Judged by frequency, this clone is medium-sized (0.01 to 0.1%). The rearrangement links TRBV5-6 to TRBJ1-1, with D maybe TRBD1 (5 bases). The length of the CDR3 is 15 residues. Germline CDR1 is SGHDT and CDR2 is YYEEEE. V was shortened by 2 bases and J by 5 bases, with 16 bases between the two germline ends. CDR3 loop: CASSLYRGSTTEAFF. CDR3 coding DNA: TGTGCCAGCAGCTTATATCGGGGGAGTACAACTGAAGCTTTCTTT.

This chain joins TRBV4-1 and TRBJ2-7, with D tentatively TRBD1 (6 bases). CDR1 and CDR2 from the germline V gene are MGHRA and YSYEKL. The CDR3 has 15 amino acids. Trimming left V 1 base short and J 2 bases short, with 12 bases between. The CDR3 bases are TGCGCCAGCAGCCAAGGGGACACTTACGCCTACGAGCAGTACTTC. It translates to CASSQGDTYAYEQYF.

The V gene is TRBV30, the J gene TRBJ1-1; no clear D. Trimming took 0 bases from V and 8 from J, leaving 13 bases between them. CDR3 length equals 13 residues. Germline V gives CDR1 GTSNPN, CDR2 SVGIG (reference sequence). CDR3 coding DNA: TGTGCCTGGAGTGTCGAATGGACTACGGAAGCTTTCTTT. It translates to CAWSVEWTTEAFF.

The rearrangement uses TRBV18 and TRBJ2-2; possible D gene TRBD1, 5 bases. V was trimmed by 0 bases and J by 0 bases, leaving 8 bases between them. Germline values: CDR1 KGHSH, CDR2 LQKENI. CDR3 size: 16 residues. CDR3 bases: TGTGCCAGCTCACCACCTGGGGCACCGAACACCGGGGAGCTGTTTTTT. Residues: CASSPPGAPNTGELFF.

The gene calls are TRBV5-6 and TRBJ1-1; TRBD1 matches at 9 bases. V was clipped by 3 bases and J by 3 bases; unmatched bases: 9. This CDR3 is 16 amino acids long. Per the germline V gene, CDR1 is SGHDT and CDR2 is YYEEEE. CDR3 in DNA: TGTGCCAGCAGCTCGGACAGGGGTAATAGGGACACTGAAGCTTTCTTT. As protein: CASSSDRGNRDTEAFF.

This chain uses TRBV30 with TRBJ2-7; 13 bases are shared with TRBD2. The junction had 1 base not matched to a gene; V was cut back by 2 bases and J by 6 bases. From germline, CDR1 is GTSNPN and CDR2 SVGIG (reference sequence). The CDR3 loop spans 13 amino acids. CDR3 region: CAWSTSGGVEQYF. CDR3 bases: TGTGCCTGGAGTACTAGCGGGGGGGTCGAGCAGTACTTC.

The chain combines TRBV5-6 with TRBJ2-7, with TRBD1 identical over 7 bases. The CDR3 runs to 15 residues. The junction had 7 bases not matched to a gene; V was cut back by 3 bases and J by 1 base. Looked up from germline, CDR1 is SGHDT and CDR2 is YYEEEE. The CDR3, as DNA: TGTGCCAGCAGCTCGACAGGGAAAAGTTCCTACGAGCAGTACTTC. Its translation: CASSSTGKSSYEQYF.

The chain links TRBV7-3 to TRBJ2-3; no definite D call. This CDR3 is 13 amino acids long. The germline V gene has CDR1 SGHTA and CDR2 FQGTGA. The V end was cut by 5 bases, the J end by 6 bases, with 12 bases between. In DNA, the CDR3 is TGTGCCAGCAGCGAGCCCAATTCGGATACGCAGTATTTT. Translating it yields CASSEPNSDTQYF. The full variable domain, rest sourced from reference TRBV7-3 and TRBJ2-3, is GAGVSQTPSNKVTEKGKYVELRCDPISGHTALYWYRQSLGQGPEFLIYFQGTGAADDSGLPNDRFFAVRPEGSVSTLKIQRTERGDSAVYLCASSEPNSDTQYFGPGTRLTVL.